This TCR beta chain was captured by sequencing in a study of blood T cell repertoires in COVID-19 (dated by TCRdb to 2018 to 2021). About the study as a whole: Collaborator samples came from the United States, Italy and Spain and covered acute and convalescent phases of COVID-19. The material from the prospective study consisted of cDNA or gDNA derived from T cells, B-cell-depleted T cells, or PBMCs. Deeply sampled blood TCRbeta repertoires from subjects exposed to, actively infected with, or recovered from COVID-19 were included in the dataset. A freely available public database, intended as a resource for researchers studying the immune response to SARS-CoV-2, is where the repertoires were released. Samples were obtained from the ongoing ImmuneRACE study (first 160 participants) and from about 1,300 subjects provided by 6 global collaborators. Nearly every sample came with metadata listing a de-identified subject ID, COVID-19 status, age in years and sex. Where HLA class I and class II types were available, the types were taken from metadata supplied by the sample provider, not from assay-based typing. Overall results and qualifications from the work: The amount of clinical and demographic metadata varied by source and participant and was provided uncurated.

Each collaborating institution followed its own protocols to collect whole blood in K2EDTA tubes. For TCRbeta analysis, collaborators shipped samples as frozen whole blood, isolated PBMCs, or DNA extracted from either of those sample types. A remark on this clone: The antigen it recognizes is unknown. The record has no base qualities; no much larger clone is one base away.

Looking up the germline V gene yields CDR1 SGDLS and CDR2 YYNGEE. From its cysteine to its phenylalanine, the CDR3 spans 16 amino acids. This entry keeps only the CDR3 DNA: 48 bases, framed from base 1. At the junction V is shortened by 0 bases and J by 7 bases; bases outside the gene matches: 7. TCRbeta CDR3 regions were amplified from genomic DNA using the immunoSEQ Assay, a bias-controlled multiplex PCR. Processing in the source paper ran as follows. Nucleated cell counts per sample were estimated from amplification of reference gene primers within the assay. To quantify the absolute abundance of each unique TCRbeta CDR3 rearrangement, sequence reads were collapsed and filtered. For each sample, productive Simpson clonality was calculated as the square root of Simpson's diversity index across productive rearrangements. TCRdb provides this immuneACCESS table in a form limited to in-frame rearrangements. Some clones are lacking; in checked studies, under half of them reflect an unresolved V gene, and why the rest are absent is not known. V, J and clone size were drawn from that table, and D and trimming were deduced from the DNA. This sample gives under 200,000 clones in total; roughly 86% of them show up just once. The top ten clonotypes cover about 7% of the sample.

This chain is built from TRBV9 and TRBJ1-1; 12 of the junction bases match TRBD1. The origin of this receptor is a woman older than 75 in a cohort sampled during active or convalescent COVID-19. Sequencing used peripheral blood. CDR3 region: CASSVGMGQGANEAFF. The nucleotide sequence is given as TGTGCCAGCAGCGTAGGGATGGGACAGGGGGCGAATGAAGCTTTCTTT.